Listed below are T cell receptor beta chains from one sample, sequenced in a study of T cells after posttransplantation cyclophosphamide. Clones were sequenced by immunoSEQ multiplex PCR, and TCRdb holds only the in-frame ones, with some missing. The sample yields about 40,000 clones, without any singletons. Sequencing was carried out using PBMCs. The source is a woman between 45 and 65 years old in good health and a related stem cell transplant donor. Each CDR3 is given with its conserved first and last residue. D genes are given only for firm matches. Size is stated for part of the rows, as once, few or many counts, or as a class when the clone is expanded.

few TRBJ2-5 TRBD1 TRBV6-5 TGTGCCAGCAGTTCCGGACAGGGAGGCTGGGGAGAGACCCAGTACTTC CASSSGQGGWGETQYF
many TRBJ1-1 TRBD1 TRBV7-2 TGTGCCAGCAGCTGGGGGGACAGGGTGAACACTGAAGCTTTCTTT CASSWGDRVNTEAFF
many TRBJ2-6 - TRBV5-1 TGCGCCAGCAGCCTCACATACCTTGGGGCCAACGTCCTGACTTTC CASSLTYLGANVLTF
many TRBJ2-7 - TRBV28 TGTGCCAGCAGTTGGCAGACAGGTTACGAGCAGTACTTC CASSWQTGYEQYF
many TRBJ1-1 TRBD1 TRBV15 TGTGCCACCAGCAGACCATTGACAGGGGGCCGGGACACTGAAGCTTTCTTT CATSRPLTGGRDTEAFF
many TRBJ2-2 TRBD1 TRBV28 TGTGCCAGCAGTTTCCGACAGGGATCGGCCGGGGAGCTGTTTTTT CASSFRQGSAGELFF
many TRBJ1-1 TRBD1 TRBV9 TGTGCCAGCAGCGTTAGGACAGGTGGGGTGGCTGAAGCTTTCTTT CASSVRTGGVAEAFF
many TRBJ2-3 TRBD1 TRBV18 TGTGCCAGCTCCAAGGGGACAGACACAGATACGCAGTATTTT CASSKGTDTDTQYF
many TRBJ1-1 TRBD1 TRBV28 TGTGCCAGCAGTTTAATATCGTGGACAGGCAGGGGCTACACTGAAGCTTTCTTT CASSLISWTGRGYTEAFF
many TRBJ1-2 TRBD1 TRBV5-1 TGCGCCAGCAGCTCCGCAGGGGGGCCTAACTATGGCTACACCTTC CASSSAGGPNYGYTF
many TRBJ1-4 TRBD1 TRBV28 TGTGCCAGCAGTTTAGTTGGCAGGGGGAGCGAAAAACTGTTTTTT CASSLVGRGSEKLFF
many TRBJ1-2 TRBD1 TRBV11-3 TGTGCCAGCAGCAAAACCCCGACAGGGATCGGCTATGGCTACACCTTC CASSKTPTGIGYGYTF
many TRBJ2-7 - TRBV29-1 TGCAGCGTGACAACCAAAACGGTAGGCTCTTACGAGCAGTACTTC CSVTTKTVGSYEQYF
many TRBJ2-2 - TRBV4-1 TGCGCCAGCAGCCCCGGGATCGTAGCCGGGGAGCTGTTTTTT CASSPGIVAGELFF
few TRBJ1-2 - TRBV6-1 TGTGCCAGCGGGACAATCGATGGCTACACCTTC CASGTIDGYTF
- TRBJ2-2 TRBD1 TRBV28 TGTGCCAGCAGACCCCCCCCGGGACAGGGGAACACCGGGGAGCTGTTTTTT CASRPPPGQGNTGELFF
many TRBJ1-2 TRBD1 TRBV30 TGTGCCTGGAGTGACCCGGACAGGGGTAACTATGGCTACACCTTC CAWSDPDRGNYGYTF
many TRBJ1-1 - TRBV14 TGTGCCAGCAGCCAAGCCAGGGGCACTGAAGCTTTCTTT CASSQARGTEAFF
- TRBJ2-3 TRBD1 TRBV5-4 TGTGCCAGCAGCTCTTGGCGGGACAGGGCAGATACGCAGTATTTT CASSSWRDRADTQYF
- TRBJ2-3 TRBD2 TRBV27 TGTGCCAGCAGTCCGCGGGGGAGGGGCACAGATACGCAGTATTTT CASSPRGRGTDTQYF
many TRBJ1-2 - TRBV9 TGTGCCAGCAGCGTAGTTGACAGCTATGGCTACACCTTC CASSVVDSYGYTF
many TRBJ1-2 - TRBV7-3 TGTGCCAGCGGGGAGGGGCCCTATGGCTACACCTTC CASGEGPYGYTF
few TRBJ2-1 - TRBV7-9 TGTGCCAGCAGCCCGGGGACTGTCGGCTCCTACAATGAGCAGTTCTTC CASSPGTVGSYNEQFF
many TRBJ1-2 - TRBV5-5 TGTGCCAGCAGCCCGCGGGGTAACTATGGCTACACCTTC CASSPRGNYGYTF
many TRBJ1-5 - TRBV10-2 TGCGCCAGCAGTGAGTCCGGGTTGGAACAGCCCCAGCATTTT CASSESGLEQPQHF
many TRBJ1-1 - TRBV2 TGTGCCAGCAGTGAACGTAGGAGGGAGGTTCGATCTGAAGCTTTCTTT CASSERRREVRSEAFF
few TRBJ2-4 TRBD1 TRBV28 TGTGCCAGCAGTTTCTACTCGGGACAGGGTAAAAACATTCAGTACTTC CASSFYSGQGKNIQYF
few TRBJ2-7 TRBD1 TRBV6-1 TGTGCCAGCAGGGGACAGGGGAGCGGGAACGAGCAGTACTTC CASRGQGSGNEQYF
many TRBJ1-2 TRBD1 TRBV7-9 TGTGCCAGCAGCTCTTCGGGGGACAGGGTTGTTTTGGATGGCTACACCTTC CASSSSGDRVVLDGYTF
many TRBJ1-3 - TRBV19 TGTGCCACACATTGGGGGGGCTCTGGAAACACCATATATTTT CATHWGGSGNTIYF
many TRBJ2-3 TRBD2 TRBV7-3 TGTGCCAGCAGCTCCCAAGCGGGGGGCGGAACAGATACGCAGTATTTT CASSSQAGGGTDTQYF
many TRBJ2-2 - TRBV25-1 TGTGCCAGCAGTGCCCCCAGCGGACTTAACTACACCGGGGAGCTGTTTTTT CASSAPSGLNYTGELFF
many TRBJ2-1 - TRBV5-4 TGTGCCAGCAGCTTGGGCGGGTCGAGCTCCTACAATGAGCAGTTCTTC CASSLGGSSSYNEQFF
many TRBJ2-2 - TRBV28 TGTGCCAGCAGTCCTCGTCTAGGTAATCGACTAGATGGCACCGGGGAGCTGTTTTTT CASSPRLGNRLDGTGELFF
few TRBJ1-1 - TRBV28 TGTGCCAGCAGGAGGACTGATAACACTGAAGCTTTCTTT CASRRTDNTEAFF
many TRBJ2-2 TRBD1 TRBV5-5 TGTGCCAGCCAGGGGGCGCCGGTCACCGGGGAGCTGTTTTTT CASQGAPVTGELFF
many TRBJ1-2 - TRBV5-1 TGCGCCAGCAGCTTGACGTCGACCTTCCAGGGCGATGGCTACACCTTC CASSLTSTFQGDGYTF
many TRBJ1-2 TRBD1 TRBV7-2 TGTGCCAGCAGCTTGGGACAGTTCTATGGCTACACCTTC CASSLGQFYGYTF
many TRBJ1-6 - TRBV28 TGTGCCAGCAGTCCTTTTAGCCCAATTAGTGAACCCCTCCACTTT CASSPFSPISEPLHF
many TRBJ1-2 - TRBV2 TGTGCCAGCAAGGGGAACAGGGCCTATGGCTACACCTTC CASKGNRAYGYTF
many TRBJ1-1 - TRBV10-3 TGTGCCATCAGGGTAACCAACAGCATGAACACTGAAGCTTTCTTT CAIRVTNSMNTEAFF
many TRBJ1-4 TRBD1 TRBV4-3 TGCGCCAGCAGCCTAAAACAGGGGGAGGGAAAACTGTTTTTT CASSLKQGEGKLFF
many TRBJ1-2 TRBD1 TRBV2 TGTGCCAGCAGCGCAGACCGGGACAGGCCCCCTAACTATGGCTACACCTTC CASSADRDRPPNYGYTF
many TRBJ2-7 - TRBV5-4 TGTGCCAGCAGCTTGGGTGAGACAGCCTCCTACGAGCAGTACTTC CASSLGETASYEQYF
many TRBJ1-1 TRBD1 TRBV5-4 TGTGCCAGCAGCTTGTATGGGCGGGGACAGACGAGTGAAGCTTTCTTT CASSLYGRGQTSEAFF
many TRBJ1-2 TRBD1 TRBV2 TGTGCCAGCAGTGGGTTACAGGGGGACGGCTACACCTTC CASSGLQGDGYTF
many TRBJ2-3 - TRBV11-1 TGTGCCAGCAGCTCAGACAAGGGGGTGTCTTCCACAGATACGCAGTATTTT CASSSDKGVSSTDTQYF
many TRBJ1-1 TRBD1 TRBV11-3 TGTGCCAGCAGCTCCTGGGACAGGGCAAACACTGAAGCTTTCTTT CASSSWDRANTEAFF
many TRBJ2-5 - TRBV11-3 TGTGCCAGCAGCTTTGAGGGACTCCCTGGGGAGACCCAGTACTTC CASSFEGLPGETQYF
many TRBJ2-7 TRBD1 TRBV4-3 TGCGCCAGCAGCCAAGCGGGACAGAGATCCTACGAGCAGTACTTC CASSQAGQRSYEQYF
many TRBJ1-2 TRBD1 TRBV7-9 TGTGCCAGCAGCTCCCAAAGGGGGCAGAACTATGGCTACACCTTC CASSSQRGQNYGYTF
- TRBJ1-6 - TRBV28 TGTGCCAGCAGCGGACAGACTTATAATTCACCCCTCCACTTT CASSGQTYNSPLHF
many TRBJ2-5 - TRBV5-1 TGCGCCAGCAGCTTGAGGCGACCCGGGGAGACCCAGTACTTC CASSLRRPGETQYF
- TRBJ2-3 TRBD2 TRBV7-9 TGTGCCAGCAGCTTACTAGCGGGGGGCCCAGATACGCAGTATTTT CASSLLAGGPDTQYF
many TRBJ1-1 - TRBV2 TGTGCCAGCAGTAGCGCCGGGATAGTGAACACTGAAGCTTTCTTT CASSSAGIVNTEAFF
many TRBJ2-3 - TRBV19 TGTGCCAGTAGTATTTTGGAGGCGGCAGATACGCAGTATTTT CASSILEAADTQYF
many TRBJ1-1 - TRBV5-1 TGCGCCAGCAGCAGCGAGGCCATGAACACTGAAGCTTTCTTT CASSSEAMNTEAFF
many TRBJ1-2 TRBD1 TRBV19 TGTGCCAGTAGTACCGATGGACAGGGGGCACGGGGCTACACCTTC CASSTDGQGARGYTF
many TRBJ2-5 TRBD1 TRBV7-9 TGTGCCAGCAGCCCGGGACAGTACCAAGAGACCCAGTACTTC CASSPGQYQETQYF
many TRBJ1-6 - TRBV7-9 TGTGCCAGCAGCCCCGGACAGTATAATTCACCCCTCCACTTT CASSPGQYNSPLHF